Detailed here is one TCR beta chain. Antigen: not known. Three rounds of nested PCR, following a modified ARM-PCR protocol, produced the TCRbeta library. TCRdb recomputed calls from the multiplex PCR reads with MiXCR, one row per CDR3 protein. The table records 65,000 to 80,000 distinct CDR3 sequences, roughly 73% of them present only once. This record belongs to a study of tumor and adjacent non-tumor tissue in lung cancer. Across the study: Each sample yielded 4 million to 5 million productive TCRbeta reads on average.

Study observations and caveats: Top 100 clones took a larger repertoire share in normal lung. TCR diversity was significantly greater in tumor than normal lung tissue.

The germline gives CDR1 DFQATT, CDR2 SNEGSKA (reference sequence). Trimming stripped 7 bases from V and 4 bases from J, with 21 bases between. The CDR3 length is 15 residues. RNA was extracted from bulk tissue without any cell sorting. This clonotype was sampled from a man in his sixties with non-small cell lung cancer. The chain links TRBV20-1 to TRBJ2-3; D unclear. The sequenced sample was lung tumor tissue. This chain's CDR3 is CSVHPLAPAPDTQYF. The CDR3 DNA reads as TGCAGTGTTCACCCATTAGCCCCGGCGCCAGATACGCAGTATTTT.